These 32 T cell receptor beta chains share one sample of origin, sequenced in a study of blood T cell repertoires in COVID-19 (dated by TCRdb to the early 2020s). Libraries were built with the immunoSEQ multiplex PCR assay. Held by TCRdb, this immuneACCESS table contains in-frame sequences only and omits some clones. Under half of the omission traces to an unresolved V gene where checked; the cause of the rest is unknown. A total of about 98,000 clones appear in this sample, around nine tenths of them only once. Around 1.9% of the sample goes to the ten largest clones. Material for sequencing was peripheral blood. Receptor source: a woman aged 50 to 60 with COVID-19, enrolled during active disease.

The chain joins TRBV5-1 to TRBJ2-4, with D perhaps TRBD1 (5 bases). The V end lost 0 bases, the J end lost 6 bases, and 10 bases lay between the germline ends. This CDR3 has 14 residues. CDR1 and CDR2 (germline): SGHRS, YFSETQ. The CDR3 here is CASSLGGGSNIQYF. The CDR3 nucleotides are TGCGCCAGCAGCTTGGGGGGCGGATCAAACATTCAGTACTTC.

V and J are TRBV5-6 and TRBJ2-1, with TRBD2 matching 12 bases. The CDR3 is 16 residues long. The ends lost 1 base at V and 8 bases at J; junction bases unmatched: 7. The germline gives CDR1 SGHDT, CDR2 YYEEEE. The CDR3 region has the DNA TGTGCCAGCAGCTTGAGTGCTAGCGGGGGGGCCGATGAGCAGTTCTTC. Translated: CASSLSASGGADEQFF.

In DNA form, the CDR3 reads TGTGCCAGCAGTTTGAGGACAGCACCTAATTCACCCCTCCACTTT. It specifies CASSLRTAPNSPLHF. The chain carries TRBV6-5 and TRBJ1-6; the D gene is possibly TRBD1 (6 bases). V lost 4 bases and J lost 6, with 13 bases in between. CDR1 is MNHEY, CDR2 SVGAGI, per germline. This CDR3 is 15 amino acids long.

The rearrangement uses TRBV7-9 and TRBJ1-2, with D maybe TRBD1 (6 bases). CDR3 size: 14 residues. V was pared by 6 bases and J by 8 bases, with 19 bases between. Germline V gives CDR1 SEHNR, CDR2 FQNEAQ (reference sequence). The CDR3 DNA follows: TGTGCCAGCAGTTGGGCGGGGGCAAGTGGAGGCTACACCTTC. Amino acid sequence: CASSWAGASGGYTF.

The chain joins TRBV2 to TRBJ2-5; 13 nucleotides align to TRBD2. V lost 6 bases, J lost 5 bases, and 3 bases stayed unmatched. From germline, CDR1 is SNHLY and CDR2 FYNNEI. The length of the CDR3 is 14 residues. The CDR3 DNA follows: TGTGCCAGCAGACCACTAGCGGGGGGGGAGACCCAGTACTTC. Encoded protein: CASRPLAGGETQYF.

This clone was observed once. This chain connects TRBV7-2 to TRBJ1-2; 8 bases fit TRBD1. V was pared by 5 bases and J by 7 bases, with 6 bases of the junction left unmatched. Germline V gene lookup returns CDR1 SGHTA and CDR2 FQGNSA. CDR3 size: 13 residues. The CDR3 sequence: CASSHLTGAGYTF. The CDR3 DNA reads as TGTGCCAGCAGCCACCTGACAGGGGCTGGCTACACCTTC.

V is TRBV9 and J is TRBJ1-2; D perhaps matches TRBD1 (5 bases). This CDR3 has 13 residues. Germline assignment: CDR1 SGDLS and CDR2 YYNGEE. The V gene lost 4 bases and the J gene lost 6 bases, with 13 bases spanning the gap. CDR3 loop: CASSLPGGNGYTF. CDR3 nucleotides: TGTGCCAGCAGCCTGCCGGGGGGGAATGGCTACACCTTC.

The V and J genes are TRBV28 and TRBJ1-5; D is uncertain. Germline CDR1 reads MDHEN; CDR2 reads SYDVKM. The CDR3 loop spans 14 amino acids. The germline V and J ends were trimmed by 6 bases and 5 bases, with 14 bases remaining between them. The CDR3 region is CASSDQKFYQPQHF. The CDR3 DNA reads TGTGCCAGCAGCGATCAGAAATTTTATCAGCCCCAGCATTTT.

The chain couples TRBV2 to TRBJ2-7; TRBD1 is a possible D gene (5 bases). CDR1 SNHLY and CDR2 FYNNEI come from the germline V gene. CDR3 length: 13 amino acids. The V end lost 6 bases, the J end lost 2 bases, and 11 bases lay between the germline ends. CDR3 in DNA: TGTGCCAGCAGGGGGCTCACCACCTACGAGCAGTACGTC. Translating gives CASRGLTTYEQYV.

This sequence joins TRBV6-5 and TRBJ1-4; 9 positions agree with TRBD1. This CDR3 is built from 15 residues. The germline gives CDR1 MNHEY, CDR2 SVGAGI. J gave up 7 bases and V 5 bases, and 8 bases lay outside the gene matches. For the CDR3, the DNA is TGTGCCAGCAGTATTCCGGGACAGGGTGGTGAAAAACTGTTTTTT. Translated: CASSIPGQGGEKLFF.

The chain carries TRBV28 and TRBJ1-2; possible D gene TRBD1, 6 bases. Looked up from germline, CDR1 is MDHEN and CDR2 is SYDVKM. Trimming stripped 10 bases from V and 0 bases from J, with 15 bases between. The CDR3 spans 14 residues. CDR3 region: CAIKGVRANYGYTF. The DNA of the CDR3 is TGTGCCATCAAGGGGGTTCGAGCTAACTATGGCTACACCTTC.

The rearrangement links TRBV7-9 to TRBJ2-7; TRBD1 aligns across 12 bases. Germline V gene data show CDR1 as SEHNR and CDR2 as FQNEAQ (reference sequence). V lost 5 bases, J lost 0 bases, and 5 bases stayed unmatched. The CDR3 is 16 residues long. This CDR3 is CASSRGQGALSYEQYV. DNA for the CDR3: TGTGCCAGCAGCCGGGGACAGGGGGCACTCTCCTACGAGCAGTACGTC.

This clone has only a few counts. V usage is TRBV2 and J usage is TRBJ1-2; D not certain. The CDR3 has 13 amino acids. V was pared by 3 bases and J by 4 bases, with 9 bases between. Per the germline V gene, CDR1 is SNHLY and CDR2 is FYNNEI. The CDR3 DNA sequence: TGTGCCAGCAGTGAGTCGGGGTTCTATGGCTACACCTTC. Translating it yields CASSESGFYGYTF.

The CDR3 loop is CASSSGQGLINSPLHF. CDR3 nucleotides: TGTGCCAGCAGCTCCGGACAGGGACTTATCAATTCACCCCTCCACTTT. This chain joins TRBV5-8 and TRBJ1-6; 8 bases match TRBD1. The CDR3 spans 16 residues. V shed 3 bases and J 7 bases; nucleotides not matched to a gene: 9. Germline CDR1 and CDR2: SGHTS and YDEGEE. Full variable domain (rest looked up from reference TRBV5-8 and TRBJ1-6): EAGVTQSPTHLIKTRGQQATLRCSPISGHTSVYWYQQALGLGLQFLLWYDEGEERNRGNFPPRFSGRQFPNYSSELNVNALELEDSALYLCASSSGQGLINSPLHFGNGTRLTVT.

The chain links TRBV5-1 to TRBJ2-3; D remains ambiguous. The germline CDR1 and CDR2 sequences are SGHRS and YFSETQ. This CDR3 has 15 residues. Trimming stripped 1 base from V and 2 bases from J, with 11 bases between. The CDR3 region is CASSLISPHTDTQYF. The CDR3 DNA reads TGCGCCAGCAGCTTGATTTCCCCCCACACAGATACGCAGTATTTT.

The sample holds a few counts of this clone. Other DNA sequences from this sample encode an identical CDR3 as well. V gene TRBV9 combines with J gene TRBJ2-2, with TRBD1 matching over 7 bases. V lost 4 bases, J lost 7 bases, and 7 bases stayed unmatched. The CDR3 runs 14 residues. Germline-derived CDR1 and CDR2 are SGDLS and YYNGEE. CDR3 sequence: CASSPGGISGELFF. CDR3 sequence (DNA): TGTGCCAGCAGCCCAGGGGGAATTAGCGGGGAGCTGTTTTTT.

Turning to this clone: One end of the junction does not line up with germline, which may come from a read error. The J gene is TRBJ2-5, the V gene TRBV7-8; TRBD2 matches 7 bases. The CDR3 has 16 amino acids. Looked up from germline, CDR1 is SGHVS and CDR2 is FQNEAQ. In DNA, the CDR3 is TGTGCCAGCAGCTCCCTCACCAGCGGGGCCCAACAGACCCAGTACTTC. Its protein is CASSSLTSGAQQTQYF.

The V gene is TRBV27, the J gene TRBJ2-3; D gene ambiguous. The ends were cut back, 2 bases at V and 3 bases at J, with 15 bases in the middle. In germline, CDR1 is MNHEY, CDR2 SMNVEV (reference sequence). The CDR3 length is 16 residues. CDR3 DNA sequence: TGTGCCAGCAGTTTAGGCTTACGGGTGCATACAGATACGCAGTATTTT. It encodes CASSLGLRVHTDTQYF.

This sequence joins TRBV4-1 and TRBJ1-1; D gene unclear. CDR3 length equals 16 residues. V was shortened by 4 bases and J by 2 bases, with 17 bases between the two germline ends. Germline V CDR1 and CDR2: MGHRA, YSYEKL. The CDR3 coding sequence is TGCGCCAGCAGCCTCTCCTTGGGCAGGTATAACACTGAAGCTTTCTTT. Its protein is CASSLSLGRYNTEAFF.

This chain uses TRBV19 with TRBJ1-4; TRBD1 is a possible D gene (6 bases). Trimming pared 0 bases from V and 8 bases from J, leaving 13 bases between. The CDR3 runs 15 residues. CDR1 and CDR2 (germline): LNHDA, SQIVND (reference sequence). The CDR3 DNA sequence: TGTGCCAGTAGTATAGATTCGCAGGGGACCGAAAAACTGTTTTTT. Translating gives CASSIDSQGTEKLFF.

This clone came up once. The V call is TRBV11-2, the J call TRBJ2-3; D possibly corresponds to TRBD1 (6 bases). The V end was cut by 3 bases, the J end by 2 bases, with 12 bases between. Germline-derived CDR1 and CDR2 are SGHAT and FQNNGV. The CDR3 runs 15 residues. CDR3 sequence (DNA): TGTGCCAGCAGCTTGACAGGATCTTTCACAGATACGCAGTATTTT. This translates into CASSLTGSFTDTQYF. Variable domain in full (rest from reference TRBV11-2 and TRBJ2-3): EAGVAQSPRYKIIEKRQSVAFWCNPISGHATLYWYQQILGQGPKLLIQFQNNGVVDDSQLPKDRFSAERLKGVDSTLKIQPAKLEDSAVYLCASSLTGSFTDTQYFGPGTRLTVL.

The gene calls are TRBV27 and TRBJ1-4; TRBD1 matches at 8 bases. CDR3 length: 13 residues. V trimming: 6 bases; J trimming: 8 bases; junction bases outside the gene matches: 5. Germline loops: CDR1 MNHEY, CDR2 SMNVEV (reference sequence). CDR3 DNA sequence: TGTGCCAGCAGAGGACAGGGTAGGGAAAAACTGTTTTTT. Protein sequence: CASRGQGREKLFF. Looking up the rest from reference TRBV27 and TRBJ1-4 gives the full variable domain: EAQVTQNPRYLITVTGKKLTVTCSQNMNHEYMSWYRQDPGLGLRQIYYSMNVEVTDKGDVPEGYKVSRKEKRNFPLILESPSPNQTSLYFCASRGQGREKLFFGSGTQLSVL.

The chain has TRBV9 and TRBJ1-2; a possible D gene is TRBD1 (5 bases). Looked up from germline, CDR1 is SGDLS and CDR2 is YYNGEE. Trimming removed 7 bases at V and 8 bases at J, with 15 bases between. The CDR3 contains 12 residues. The CDR3 here is CASGGPRGGYTF. CDR3 sequence (DNA): TGTGCCAGCGGAGGTCCTCGGGGGGGCTACACCTTC.

V and J are TRBV19 and TRBJ1-1, with 8 bases lining up with TRBD1. Trimming took 7 bases from V and 6 from J; bases not matched to a gene: 7. Germline V CDR1 and CDR2: LNHDA, SQIVND (reference sequence). The CDR3 consists of 13 residues. In DNA form, the CDR3 reads TGTGCCAGTAACTACAGGGGGAGGTCTGAAGCTTTCTTT. As protein: CASNYRGRSEAFF.

The chain joins TRBV6-5 to TRBJ1-1; D possibly corresponds to TRBD1 (5 bases). The V end was cut by 7 bases, the J end by 5 bases, with 14 bases between. Germline CDR1 and CDR2: MNHEY and SVGAGI. The CDR3 length is 13 residues. Here the CDR3 reads CASTPGGRTEAFF. The CDR3 DNA is TGTGCCAGCACCCCGGGGGGTCGAACTGAAGCTTTCTTT.

The V gene is TRBV29-1, the J gene TRBJ2-2; TRBD1 matches 9 bases. CDR1 is SQVTM, CDR2 ANQGSEA, per germline. V lost 6 bases to trimming and J lost 4 bases; unmatched junction nucleotides: 3. The length of the CDR3 is 13 residues. The CDR3 protein is CSVGQGLTGELFF. CDR3 DNA: TGCAGCGTGGGACAGGGCCTCACCGGGGAGCTGTTTTTT.

The CDR3 region is CASTPGAAFTQGYTF. Here the CDR3 DNA reads TGTGCCAGCACCCCTGGGGCGGCGTTCACTCAAGGCTACACCTTC. The chain recombines TRBV11-3 with TRBJ1-2, with a weak D call TRBD1 (5 bases). V lost 7 bases to trimming and J lost 8 bases, with 23 bases between them. This CDR3 comprises 15 residues. CDR1 is SGHNT, CDR2 YENEEA, per germline. The full variable domain, rest sourced from reference TRBV11-3 and TRBJ1-2, is EAGVVQSPRYKIIEKKQPVAFWCNPISGHNTLYWYLQNLGQGPELLIRYENEEAVDDSQLPKDRFSAERLKGVDSTLKIQPAELGDSAVYLCASTPGAAFTQGYTFGSGTRLTVV.

This clone showed up just once. The chain recombines TRBV5-6 with TRBJ1-2; possible D gene TRBD1, 6 bases. The CDR3 has 14 amino acids. Between the trimmed V and J ends, which lost 4 bases and 2 bases, there was a span of 12 bases. Germline lookup yields CDR1 SGHDT and CDR2 YYEEEE. In DNA form, the CDR3 reads TGTGCCAGCAGCCCGAACCAGGGGAACTATGGCTACACCTTC. Its translation: CASSPNQGNYGYTF.

The chain is built from TRBV7-9 and TRBJ1-1; tentatively, D is TRBD1 (5 bases). The V end was cut by 5 bases, the J end by 6 bases, with 13 bases between. The CDR3 contains 13 residues. Germline V gene lookup returns CDR1 SEHNR and CDR2 FQNEAQ (reference sequence). As DNA, the CDR3 is TGTGCCAGCAGCCCCCAGGGTTTGGCTGAAGCTTTCTTT. It translates to CASSPQGLAEAFF.

The V gene is TRBV19, the J gene TRBJ1-1; 8 bases are a match to TRBD1. In germline, CDR1 is LNHDA, CDR2 SQIVND (reference sequence). The CDR3 is 13 amino acids. V lost 7 bases, J lost 1 base, and 2 bases stayed unmatched. The CDR3 bases are TGTGCCAGTAATCAGGGGGCGAACACTGAAGCTTTCTTT. Its translation: CASNQGANTEAFF.

This chain joins TRBV10-3 and TRBJ1-4; 10 nucleotides align to TRBD1. Germline CDR1 reads ENHRY; CDR2 reads SYGVKD. This CDR3 is built from 14 residues. The J segment lost 7 bases and the V segment lost 6 bases, leaving 5 bases of the junction unmatched. CDR3: CAIRMTGGSEKLFF. The CDR3 coding sequence is TGTGCCATCAGGATGACAGGGGGCAGTGAAAAACTGTTTTTT.

The gene calls are TRBV28 and TRBJ2-1; TRBD1 matches at 7 bases. The CDR3 sequence is 16 residues long. Germline V CDR1 and CDR2: MDHEN, SYDVKM. Trimming removed 5 bases from V and 9 bases from J; junction bases left unmatched: 16. The CDR3 DNA is TGTGCCAGCAGTGTACTAAGGACAGGAGTAGGGGGTGAGCAGTTCTTC. It yields the protein CASSVLRTGVGGEQFF.